The following is a T cell receptor beta chain sequence with its context. Its antigen remains unidentified. Germline V gene lookup returns CDR1 SNHLY and CDR2 FYNNEI. The V end lost 8 bases, the J end lost 0 bases, and 17 bases lay between the germline ends. This CDR3 has 16 residues. The data derive from a study of cytomegalovirus exposure and HLA in healthy donors. Study-wide context: In terms of ancestry, the Caucasian-associated cluster contained roughly 81% of the approximately 400 genotyped donors.

Findings and caveats of the study: It was 150 to 200 TCR beta chains that were listed as cytomegalovirus-associated. In presence/absence analyses, roughly uniform sequencing depth across donors was assumed. In a later analysis, HLA-C alleles had the fewest associated TCRs, DRB1 alleles the most.

A multiplex PCR was run with 60 Vbeta primers and 13 Jbeta primers. Profiling relied on immunoSEQ multiplex PCR, and the TCRdb table lists in-frame clones only, not all of them. The sample data list around 150,000 clones. The sequenced sample consisted of PBMCs. The sequence was collected from a man aged 30 to 45 in good health and CMV-seronegative. V and J are TRBV2 and TRBJ1-3; D uncertain. The CDR3 here is CASSTRTGVSGNTIYF. As DNA, the CDR3 is TGTGCCAGCTCGACCCGGACGGGAGTCTCTGGAAACACCATATATTTT.